This T cell receptor (beta chain) was sequenced during a study of tumor-infiltrating lymphocytes in oesophageal squamous cell carcinoma. The table lists this clonotype with a few counts. CDR1 is SGHVS and CDR2 is FQNEAQ in the germline V gene. The CDR3 totals 13 residues. J gave up 6 bases and V 5 bases, and 7 bases lay outside the gene matches. One entry per CDR3 protein, called by TCRdb with MiXCR from the PCR reads. The data hold 13,000 or so distinct CDR3 sequences, with about half observed a single time. The rearrangement links TRBV7-8 to TRBJ2-7; TRBD1 agrees at 7 bases. Material: blood. This sequence originates from a female donor with esophageal squamous cell carcinoma. CDR3 sequence: CASSTIGQAEQYF. CDR3 sequence (DNA): TGTGCCAGCAGCACCATAGGACAGGCCGAGCAGTACTTC.